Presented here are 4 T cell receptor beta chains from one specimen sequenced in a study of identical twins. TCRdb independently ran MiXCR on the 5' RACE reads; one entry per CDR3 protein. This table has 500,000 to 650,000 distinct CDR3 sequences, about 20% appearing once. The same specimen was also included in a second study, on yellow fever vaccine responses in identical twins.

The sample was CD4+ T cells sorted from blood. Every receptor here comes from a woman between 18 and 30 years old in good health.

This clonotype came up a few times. CDR3 residues: CASSQDPGAGGTDTQYF. In DNA form, the CDR3 reads TGTGCCAGCAGCCAAGACCCTGGAGCGGGGGGCACAGATACGCAGTATTTT. The chain is built from TRBV4-2 and TRBJ2-3, with 8 bases fitting TRBD2. Unmatched junction bases numbered 6, after V lost 0 bases and J lost 1 base. CDR1 and CDR2 from the germline V gene are LGHNA and YNFKEQ. The CDR3 is 17 residues long.

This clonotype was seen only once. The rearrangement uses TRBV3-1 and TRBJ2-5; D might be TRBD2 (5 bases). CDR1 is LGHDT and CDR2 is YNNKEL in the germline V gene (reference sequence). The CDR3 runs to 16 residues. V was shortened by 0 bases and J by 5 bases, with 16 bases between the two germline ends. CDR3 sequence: CASSQDWASILETQYF. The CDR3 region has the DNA TGTGCCAGCAGCCAAGATTGGGCTAGCATACTGGAGACCCAGTACTTC.

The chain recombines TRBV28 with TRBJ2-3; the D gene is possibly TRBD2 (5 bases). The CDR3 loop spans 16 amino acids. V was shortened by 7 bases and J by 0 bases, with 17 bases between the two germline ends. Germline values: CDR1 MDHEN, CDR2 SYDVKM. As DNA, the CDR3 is TGTGCCAGCATCGGAGCTAGCTCGGGGAGCACAGATACGCAGTATTTT. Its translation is CASIGASSGSTDTQYF. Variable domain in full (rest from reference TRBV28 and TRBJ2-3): DVKVTQSSRYLVKRTGEKVFLECVQDMDHENMFWYRQDPGLGLRLIYFSYDVKMKEKGDIPEGYSVSREKKERFSLILESASTNQTSMYLCASIGASSGSTDTQYFGPGTRLTVL.

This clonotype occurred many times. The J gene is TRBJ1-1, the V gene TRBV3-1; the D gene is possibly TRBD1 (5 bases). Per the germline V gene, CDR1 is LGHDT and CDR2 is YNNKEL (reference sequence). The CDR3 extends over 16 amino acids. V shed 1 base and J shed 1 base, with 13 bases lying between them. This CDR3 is CASSQAPGTANTEAFF. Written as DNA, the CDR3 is TGTGCCAGCAGCCAAGCCCCTGGGACGGCGAACACTGAAGCTTTCTTT.